These T cell receptor beta chains were read from a single sample in a study of control samples from healthy donors and cancer patients. The data were produced by immunoSEQ multiplex PCR, yet TCRdb's version contains in-frame clones alone and is incomplete. Of roughly 120,000 clones detected, approximately 90% appear once; the ten largest clones hold around 1.2%. Sample: PBMCs. The source is a woman aged 45-65 years with colorectal cancer. Each CDR3 is given with its conserved first and last residue. The order of the fields is clone size, D gene, J gene, V gene, CDR3 DNA, CDR3 protein. The D gene is left open where the match is weak. Only some rows state a clone size, as once, few, many or a class for expanded clones.

size: .; D: .; J: TRBJ1-3; V: TRBV7-9; DNA: TGTGCCAGCAGCGTTCAGGGTTCTGGAAACACCATATATTTT; CDR3: CASSVQGSGNTIYF
size: .; D: TRBD2; J: TRBJ2-7; V: TRBV2; DNA: TGTGCCAGCAGCCCCGGGACTAGAGGGATCGAGCAGTACTTC; CDR3: CASSPGTRGIEQYF
size: few; D: TRBD1; J: TRBJ1-1; V: TRBV30; DNA: TGTGCCTGGGACCGGGACAGCCCTTGGGGAACTGAAGCTTTCTTT; CDR3: CAWDRDSPWGTEAFF
size: .; D: .; J: TRBJ1-1; V: TRBV18; DNA: TGTGCCAGCTCGCAGGACGGGCGGATGAACACTGAAGCTTTCTTT; CDR3: CASSQDGRMNTEAFF
size: .; D: .; J: TRBJ1-3; V: TRBV30; DNA: TGTGCCTGGAGAGGAGGGGGATCTGGAAACACCATATATTTT; CDR3: CAWRGGGSGNTIYF
size: .; D: .; J: TRBJ1-5; V: TRBV4-1; DNA: TGCGCCAGCAGCCAAGATCGGGGAGGGGATCAGCCCCAGCATTTT; CDR3: CASSQDRGGDQPQHF
size: medium-sized; D: TRBD1; J: TRBJ1-5; V: TRBV19; DNA: TGTGCCAGTAATGACAGGGCCAATCAGCCCCAGCATTTT; CDR3: CASNDRANQPQHF
size: .; D: .; J: TRBJ1-5; V: TRBV30; DNA: TGTGCCTGGAGTGGAATAGGGGTCAATCAGCCCCAGCATTTT; CDR3: CAWSGIGVNQPQHF
size: .; D: TRBD2; J: TRBJ2-3; V: TRBV5-6; DNA: TGTGCCAGCAGCTGGACTAGCGGGAGAGGGGCCCCAGATACGCAGTATTTT; CDR3: CASSWTSGRGAPDTQYF
size: .; D: .; J: TRBJ2-7; V: TRBV20-1; DNA: TGCAGTGCTAGTTATGGCAAGACACAAGGAGACTACGAGCAGTACTTC; CDR3: CSASYGKTQGDYEQYF
size: .; D: .; J: TRBJ1-1; V: TRBV27; DNA: TGTGCCAGCAAGGCGGGCGCGGTAGCTTTCTTT; CDR3: CASKAGAVAFF
size: .; D: .; J: TRBJ2-7; V: TRBV5-1; DNA: TGCGCCAGCAGCTTGGGGGGCGGCGAGCAGTACTTC; CDR3: CASSLGGGEQYF
size: .; D: .; J: TRBJ1-6; V: TRBV7-3; DNA: TGTGCCAGCAGCTTACTGGGTGGTAATTCACCCCTCCACTTT; CDR3: CASSLLGGNSPLHF
size: .; D: TRBD1; J: TRBJ1-4; V: TRBV3-1/TRBV3-2; DNA: TGTGCCAGCAGCCAAATAGGGGACAGGGGGACTAATGAAAAACTGTTTTTT; CDR3: CASSQIGDRGTNEKLFF
size: .; D: TRBD2; J: TRBJ2-1; V: TRBV9; DNA: TGTGCCAGCAGCGTATCAGGGACTAGCGGGGGCCATGAGCAGTTCTTC; CDR3: CASSVSGTSGGHEQFF
size: .; D: .; J: TRBJ1-3; V: TRBV2; DNA: TGTGCCAGCAGGGCTACAGGAGGGGTCTCTGGAAACACCATATATTTT; CDR3: CASRATGGVSGNTIYF
size: .; D: TRBD1; J: TRBJ1-6; V: TRBV28; DNA: TGTGCCAGCAGGGACAGACAGGGCCCAAATAATTCACCCCTCCACTTT; CDR3: CASRDRQGPNNSPLHF
size: .; D: .; J: TRBJ1-5; V: TRBV5-1; DNA: TGCGCCAGCAGCTTGGGAGGGGGGCGGGGACAGCCCCAGCATTTT; CDR3: CASSLGGGRGQPQHF
size: once; D: .; J: TRBJ1-6; V: TRBV30; DNA: TGTGCCTGCTTAAGGGAGGCGGATTCACCCCTCCACTTT; CDR3: CACLREADSPLHF
size: .; D: TRBD2; J: TRBJ2-7; V: TRBV9; DNA: TGTGCCAGCAGCCCCACGACTAGCGGGGGCTACGAGCAGTACTTC; CDR3: CASSPTTSGGYEQYF
size: .; D: .; J: TRBJ1-4; V: TRBV6-5; DNA: TGTGCCAGCAGGAGATCTACAGCAACTAATGAAAAACTGTTTTTT; CDR3: CASRRSTATNEKLFF
size: .; D: .; J: TRBJ2-1; V: TRBV27; DNA: TGTGCCAGCAGTTTATCGATAAGGGGCCGGAGGGGCAATGAGCAGTTCTTC; CDR3: CASSLSIRGRRGNEQFF
size: once; D: .; J: TRBJ1-5; V: TRBV6-5; DNA: TGTGCCAGCACCGACTGGGTGGCAGGGAATCAGCCCCAGCATTTT; CDR3: CASTDWVAGNQPQHF
size: .; D: .; J: TRBJ1-1; V: TRBV5-1; DNA: TGCGCCAGCAGCTTGAACAGTATGAACACTGAAGCTTTCTTT; CDR3: CASSLNSMNTEAFF
size: .; D: .; J: TRBJ1-6; V: TRBV19; DNA: TGTGCCAGCCGCGCCGGGGCAGCCTTCTATAATTCACCCCTCCACTTT; CDR3: CASRAGAAFYNSPLHF
size: .; D: .; J: TRBJ1-1; V: TRBV5-1; DNA: TGCGCCAGCAGCTTGGCCCCGGGGGTGAACACTGAAGCTTTCTTT; CDR3: CASSLAPGVNTEAFF
size: .; D: .; J: TRBJ2-5; V: TRBV4-1; DNA: TGCGCCAGCAGCCAAGTACCCGATAGTGGCGAGACCCAGTACTTC; CDR3: CASSQVPDSGETQYF
size: .; D: .; J: TRBJ2-3; V: TRBV5-1; DNA: TGCGCCAGCAGCCCTAACACAGATACGCAGTATTTT; CDR3: CASSPNTDTQYF